The following is a T cell receptor (beta chain) sequence with its context. Its antigen is still unknown. The sample is drawn from a study of identical twins. Study findings and constraints: Models underpredicted monozygotic twin sharing of out-of-frame TCR alpha.

V gave up 2 bases and J gave up 6 bases; unmatched junction bases: 3. The CDR3 runs to 14 residues. Germline CDR1 is SGHRS and CDR2 is YFSETQ. Template switching added a universal primer site; cDNA carried unique molecular identifiers. TCRdb itself ran the 5' RACE reads through MiXCR, one entry per CDR3 protein. The sample lists hundreds of thousands of distinct CDR3 sequences; 24% were seen once. These data are also associated with another study on T cells expressing NK-cell markers. That source adds: In a few donors, dominant clonotypes made up about 28.3-60.1% of CD3+CD56-NKG2C+ cells.

This TCR came from a woman aged 18-29 years in good health. The rearrangement joins TRBV5-1 to TRBJ2-1; 9 bases are shared with TRBD2. The material sequenced was CD4+ T cells sorted from blood. The CDR3 loop reads CASSFPSGANEQFF. DNA for the CDR3: TGCGCCAGCAGCTTCCCTAGCGGGGCCAATGAGCAGTTCTTC.